A single TCR beta chain is shown here with its context. Profiled with immunoSEQ multiplex PCR; TCRdb holds only in-frame clones, not every one. Among about 710,000 clones, approximately 89% were seen once, and the ten largest hold 0.0094%. Germline values: CDR1 LGHNA, CDR2 YNFKEQ. Trimming took off 1 base at V and 8 bases at J, with 12 bases between the two ends. This CDR3 contains 14 residues. The data belong to a study of shared T cell receptors in the human thymus. These data also featured in a second study, about human thymus T cells.

V usage is TRBV4-2 and J usage is TRBJ2-4, with a weak D call TRBD1 (8 bases). The sequenced sample consisted of thymocytes. The clonotype originates from a boy in the first two years of life with a congenital heart defect. The CDR3 DNA is TGTGCCAGCAGCCAAGGTACAGGGGGGGACATTCAGTACTTC. Translation gives CASSQGTGGDIQYF.